What follows is one T cell receptor (beta chain) and its context. A much larger clone sits a single nucleotide away, making a read error possible. Germline V gene data show CDR1 as SNHLY and CDR2 as FYNNEI. The V segment lost 6 bases and the J segment 13 bases; nucleotides outside the gene matches: 12. The CDR3 covers 13 residues. The data are from a study of blood T cells in healthy people across ages. Study summary: In model experiments, template switching was able to capture about one barcoded beta molecule for every two T cells that were present.

Together with a sample-barcoded 5' primer, a J-beta primer mix was included in a second PCR lasting about 6 to 11 cycles. Each cDNA molecule carried a tag from a template-switch adaptor that contained 12 random nucleotides. Researchers report that each sample yielded at least 3 million CDR3-containing paired-end reads. TCRdb re-called the 5' RACE reads through MiXCR, storing one row per CDR3 protein. The sample includes roughly 800,000 distinct CDR3 sequences, under 40% seen only once; the top ten take over 10%. The source of this sequence is a man aged 18 to 30 in good health. Source material: blood. The V call is TRBV2, the J call TRBJ2-1; 7 bases agree with TRBD1. The CDR3 sequence is CASRGDSKETQFF. The CDR3 bases are TGTGCCAGCAGAGGGGACAGCAAAGAGACCCAGTTCTTC. Full variable domain (outside the CDR3, taken from reference TRBV2 and TRBJ2-1): EPEVTQTPSHQVTQMGQEVILRCVPISNHLYFYWYRQILGQKVEFLVSFYNNEISEKSEIFDDQFSVERPDGSNFTLKIRSTKLEDSAMYFCASRGDSKETQFFGPGTRLTVL.